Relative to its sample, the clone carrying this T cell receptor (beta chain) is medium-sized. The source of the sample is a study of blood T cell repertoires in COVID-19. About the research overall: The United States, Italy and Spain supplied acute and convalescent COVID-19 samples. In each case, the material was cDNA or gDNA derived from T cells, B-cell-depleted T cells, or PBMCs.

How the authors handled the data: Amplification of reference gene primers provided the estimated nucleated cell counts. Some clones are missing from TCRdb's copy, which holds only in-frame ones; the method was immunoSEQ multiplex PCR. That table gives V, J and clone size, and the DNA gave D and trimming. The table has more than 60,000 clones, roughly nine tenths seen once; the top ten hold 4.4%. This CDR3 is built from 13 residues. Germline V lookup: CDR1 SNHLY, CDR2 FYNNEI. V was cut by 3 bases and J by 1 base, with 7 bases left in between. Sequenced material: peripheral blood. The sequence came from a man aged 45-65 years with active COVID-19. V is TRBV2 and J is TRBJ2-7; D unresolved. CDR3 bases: TGTGCCAGCAGTGATTGGCATTCCTACGAGCAGTACTTC. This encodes CASSDWHSYEQYF.